A single sample gave rise to the 15 T cell receptor beta chains below, sequenced in a study of early T cells in non-severe SARS-CoV-2 infection. TCRdb called the 5' RACE reads again in MiXCR, with one record for every CDR3 protein. This table has about 45,000 distinct CDR3 sequences, around 10% appearing once. Material: whole blood. Every receptor here comes from an adult who was a healthcare worker with PCR-confirmed SARS-CoV-2 infection or an uninfected control (not recorded which).

This chain connects TRBV28 to TRBJ1-2; tentative D call: TRBD1 (5 bases). Germline loops: CDR1 MDHEN, CDR2 SYDVKM. V was pared by 2 bases and J by 5 bases, with 12 bases between. The CDR3 consists of 14 residues. CDR3 sequence reads: CASSLNRPPYGYTF. The CDR3 DNA follows: TGTGCCAGCAGTTTAAACAGGCCACCTTATGGCTACACCTTC.

This clonotype occurred many times. Here the CDR3 reads CASSWGDSVQSGNTIYF. Here the CDR3 DNA reads TGTGCCAGCAGTTGGGGGGACAGTGTTCAATCTGGAAACACCATATATTTT. The V gene is TRBV28, the J gene TRBJ1-3; 7 nucleotides align to TRBD1. V shed 4 bases, J shed 1 base, and the junction held 10 bases outside the gene matches. Germline V gene sequence: CDR1 MDHEN, CDR2 SYDVKM. The CDR3 totals 17 residues.

The table lists this clonotype with many counts. The gene calls are TRBV25-1 and TRBJ2-2; D is unclear. In germline, CDR1 is MGHDK, CDR2 SYGVNS. Trimming left V 1 base short and J 0 bases short, with 9 bases between. The CDR3 has 16 residues. The CDR3 DNA reads as TGTGCCAGCAGTGAATTGGGCGGAACGAACACCGGGGAGCTGTTTTTT. The encoded protein is CASSELGGTNTGELFF.

The table lists this clonotype with many counts. The gene calls are TRBV7-2 and TRBJ2-1; D is uncertain. Germline values: CDR1 SGHTA, CDR2 FQGNSA. The CDR3 extends over 11 amino acids. Trimming removed 5 bases at V and 5 bases at J, with 4 bases between. CDR3 region: CASSPDNEQFF. CDR3 nucleotide sequence: TGTGCCAGCAGCCCCGACAATGAGCAGTTCTTC.

The gene calls are TRBV5-6 and TRBJ2-7; 7 bases match TRBD1. V gave up 3 bases and J gave up 5 bases; unmatched junction bases: 5. The CDR3 totals 13 residues. Germline V gene sequence: CDR1 SGHDT, CDR2 YYEEEE. The CDR3 bases are TGTGCCAGCAGCTCCGGACAGGAAAACGAGCAGTACTTC. This translates into CASSSGQENEQYF.

The sample holds many counts of this clonotype. J is TRBJ1-2 and V is TRBV29-1, with 7 bases matching TRBD1. Germline lookup yields CDR1 SQVTM and CDR2 ANQGSEA. J was trimmed by 4 bases and V by 7 bases; bases with no gene match: 6. The CDR3 loop spans 12 amino acids. CDR3 amino acids: CSGRTGGYGYTF. CDR3 DNA sequence: TGCAGCGGCCGGACAGGCGGCTATGGCTACACCTTC.

This clonotype appeared many times. The genes are TRBV7-2 and TRBJ2-5; 16 nucleotides agree with TRBD2. Per the germline V gene, CDR1 is SGHTA and CDR2 is FQGNSA. The CDR3 is 16 amino acids. J gave up 4 bases and V 3 bases, and 2 bases lay outside the gene matches. CDR3 sequence reads: CASSFGTSGRGETQYF. The CDR3 DNA sequence: TGTGCCAGCAGCTTCGGGACTAGCGGGAGGGGAGAGACCCAGTACTTC.

This clonotype was found many times. This chain uses TRBV28 with TRBJ1-1; D gene ambiguous. V gave up 5 bases and J gave up 1 base, with 11 bases separating them. CDR1 is MDHEN, CDR2 SYDVKM, per germline. CDR3 length equals 14 residues. This CDR3 is CASSPHRKNTEAFF. The CDR3 nucleotides read TGTGCCAGCAGTCCCCACAGAAAGAACACTGAAGCTTTCTTT.

This clonotype was detected ten times or more. Here the CDR3 DNA reads TGCAGCGTTGAAGTCGCGGATAGGATGTTTTTT. Protein sequence: CSVEVADRMFF. This rearrangement joins TRBV29-1 to TRBJ1-4; the D is unclear. CDR1 is SQVTM and CDR2 is ANQGSEA in the germline V gene. Trimming cost V 1 base and J 15 bases, with 12 bases left between them. CDR3 length: 11 residues.

The chain employs TRBV29-1 and TRBJ1-2; D not resolved. The CDR3 contains 12 residues. From germline, CDR1 is SQVTM and CDR2 ANQGSEA. V lost 7 bases to trimming and J lost 8 bases, with 17 bases between them. The CDR3 is CSADVLLGGYTF. CDR3 bases: TGCAGCGCTGACGTCCTACTGGGAGGCTACACCTTC.

This clonotype was seen a handful of times. The chain has TRBV28 and TRBJ2-3; D remains unclear. Germline loops: CDR1 MDHEN, CDR2 SYDVKM. Trimming took off 5 bases at V and 3 bases at J, with 6 bases between the two ends. The CDR3 loop spans 12 amino acids. The CDR3 sequence: CASSLSTDTQYF. The CDR3 nucleotides read TGTGCCAGCAGTCTCTCGACAGATACGCAGTATTTT.

This clonotype has just a few counts. This chain uses TRBV12-3 or TRBV12-4 with TRBJ2-6; D not resolved. Trimming stripped 6 bases from V and 1 base from J, with 4 bases between. The CDR3 totals 13 residues. The CDR3 loop reads CASRDSGANVLTF. CDR3 DNA: TGTGCCAGCAGGGATTCTGGGGCCAACGTCCTGACTTTC.

The chain combines TRBV20-1 with TRBJ1-1; D may be TRBD1 (6 bases). Germline V lookup: CDR1 DFQATT, CDR2 SNEGSKA (reference sequence). V was cut by 6 bases and J by 0 bases, with 14 bases left in between. The CDR3 has 14 residues. The CDR3 nucleotides are TGCAGTGCCATACGACAGGCGTTGAACACTGAAGCTTTCTTT. Its protein is CSAIRQALNTEAFF.

This clonotype was seen more than once but under ten times. The chain uses TRBV18 and TRBJ1-1; no firm D call. Germline CDR1 and CDR2: KGHSH and LQKENI. Between the trimmed V and J ends, which lost 2 bases and 0 bases, there was a span of 10 bases. The CDR3 has 15 residues. The CDR3 DNA is TGTGCCAGCTCACCAACGCCAGCCATGAACACTGAAGCTTTCTTT. It specifies CASSPTPAMNTEAFF. The entire variable domain, with the rest obtained from reference TRBV18 and TRBJ1-1, is as follows: NAGVMQNPRHLVRRRGQEARLRCSPMKGHSHVYWYRQLPEEGLKFMVYLQKENIIDESGMPKERFSAEFPKEGPSILRIQQVVRGDSAAYFCASSPTPAMNTEAFFGQGTRLTVV.

The chain recombines TRBV20-1 with TRBJ2-3; 8 bases line up with TRBD2. Per germline, CDR1 DFQATT and CDR2 SNEGSKA (reference sequence). V lost 4 bases to trimming and J lost 2 bases; unmatched junction nucleotides: 11. The CDR3 runs to 16 residues. In DNA, the CDR3 is TGCAGTGCTAAGTTCGGGAGGGGGGCTGACACAGATACGCAGTATTTT. Its protein product is CSAKFGRGADTDTQYF.